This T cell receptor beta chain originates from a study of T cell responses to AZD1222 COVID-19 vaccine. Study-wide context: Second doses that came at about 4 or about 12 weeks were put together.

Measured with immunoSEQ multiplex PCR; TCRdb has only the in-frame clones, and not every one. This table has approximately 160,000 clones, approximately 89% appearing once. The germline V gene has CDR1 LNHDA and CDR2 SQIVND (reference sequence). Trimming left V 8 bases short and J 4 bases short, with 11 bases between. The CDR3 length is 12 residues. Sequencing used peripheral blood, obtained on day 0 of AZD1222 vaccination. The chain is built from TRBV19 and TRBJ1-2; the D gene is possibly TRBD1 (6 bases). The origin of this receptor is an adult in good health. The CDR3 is CASSGGFYGYTF. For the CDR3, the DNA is TGTGCCAGTTCGGGGGGCTTCTATGGCTACACCTTC.